This passage covers 9 T cell receptor beta chains from one sample sequenced in a study of monozygotic twins with inflammatory bowel disease. After re-calling the 5' RACE reads, TCRdb lists one entry per CDR3 protein, DNA absent. The sample includes 200,000 to 250,000 distinct CDR3 sequences. Sequencing input: blood. These receptors were collected from a human donor with ulcerative colitis or Crohn's disease, or a healthy co-twin of an affected twin (not recorded which).

The V call is TRBV12-3 or TRBV12-4, the J call TRBJ1-1. The CDR3 loop spans 12 amino acids. The CDR3 region is CASSPSATEAFF.

The genes are TRBV20-1 and TRBJ1-6; TCRdb returns TRBD1, unconfirmable since there is no DNA. Germline CDR1 is DFQATT and CDR2 is SNEGSKA (reference sequence). The CDR3 covers 13 residues. The CDR3: CSARGTGNSPLHF.

The rearrangement uses TRBV5-4 and TRBJ2-5; the D call of TRBD1 rests on TCRdb alone, since no DNA is present to check it. Germline-derived CDR1 and CDR2 are SGHNT and YYREEE (reference sequence). This CDR3 comprises 14 residues. The CDR3 loop reads CASSLQGAVETQYF.

V gene TRBV6-5 combines with J gene TRBJ2-7. CDR3 length equals 14 residues. Germline V gives CDR1 MNHEY, CDR2 SVGAGI. This chain's CDR3 is CASSYRDASYEQYF.

The rearrangement links TRBV7-2 to TRBJ2-2; with no DNA, the TCRdb D assignment of TRBD2 cannot be verified. Looked up from germline, CDR1 is SGHTA and CDR2 is FQGNSA. The CDR3 has 14 residues. CDR3 loop: CASSRDYNTGELFF.

The rearrangement links TRBV20-1 to TRBJ1-5. CDR1 is DFQATT and CDR2 is SNEGSKA in the germline V gene (reference sequence). The CDR3 is 13 amino acids. CDR3 sequence: CSALIASNQPQHF.

The rearrangement links TRBV4-2 to TRBJ1-6; TCRdb designates TRBD1, a call that cannot be tested without DNA. The V gene's germline CDR1 is LGHNA and CDR2 YNFKEQ. The CDR3 totals 17 residues. The CDR3 region is CASSQETGFSGNSPLHF.

The chain carries TRBV29-1 and TRBJ2-1. The CDR3 loop spans 13 amino acids. The V gene's germline CDR1 is SQVTM and CDR2 ANQGSEA. The CDR3 loop is CSAGRPASNEQFF.

The chain joins TRBV20-1 to TRBJ1-2; lacking DNA, the TRBD1 call made by TCRdb goes unchecked. The germline V gene encodes CDR1 DFQATT and CDR2 SNEGSKA (reference sequence). This CDR3 region has 14 residues. CDR3 sequence reads: CSARGTGRNYGYTF.